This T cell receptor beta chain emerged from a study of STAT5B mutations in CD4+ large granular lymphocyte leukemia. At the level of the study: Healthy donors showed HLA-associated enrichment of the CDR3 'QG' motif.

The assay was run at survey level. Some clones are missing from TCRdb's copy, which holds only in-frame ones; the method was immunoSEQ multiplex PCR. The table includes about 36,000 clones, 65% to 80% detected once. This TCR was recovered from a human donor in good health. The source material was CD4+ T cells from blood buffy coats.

The CDR3 loop is CASNDRGGFQPQHF. The CDR3 nucleotides are TGTGCCAGCAACGACAGGGGCGGGTTCCAGCCCCAGCATTTT. This sequence joins TRBV6-6 and TRBJ1-5; 8 positions agree with TRBD1. This CDR3 has 14 residues. V was pared by 7 bases and J by 7 bases, with 9 bases of the junction left unmatched. CDR1 and CDR2 from the germline V gene are MNHNY and SVGAGI (reference sequence).